These 10 T cell receptor beta chains share one sample of origin, sequenced in a study of T cell clonotyping in hematopoietic cell transplantation. Using immunoSEQ multiplex PCR, the repertoire was profiled, and TCRdb retains in-frame clones only, with some absent. The table shows about 36,000 clones, with 80% to 90% occurring only once. What was sequenced was peripheral blood mononuclear cells. The origin of the receptors is a woman in her thirties or forties in good health. Some clones in this sample may be carry-over from other donors' samples.

This chain connects TRBV5-1 to TRBJ2-7; TRBD1 is a possible D gene (7 bases). Looked up from germline, CDR1 is SGHRS and CDR2 is YFSETQ. V was pared by 0 bases and J by 6 bases, with 19 bases between. There are 16 residues in the CDR3. CDR3 residues: CASSLGDREATPEQYF. The CDR3 DNA sequence: TGCGCCAGCAGCTTGGGTGACAGGGAGGCCACCCCCGAGCAGTACTTC. The full variable domain, in which reference TRBV5-1 and TRBJ2-7 provide the parts outside the CDR3, is KAGVTQTPRYLIKTRGQQVTLSCSPISGHRSVSWYQQTPGQGLQFLFEYFSETQRNKGNFPGRFSGRQFSNSRSEMNVSTLELGDSALYLCASSLGDREATPEQYFGPGTRLTVT.

The chain joins TRBV19 to TRBJ1-5; D gene uncertain. The germline CDR1 and CDR2 sequences are LNHDA and SQIVND (reference sequence). This CDR3 is 13 amino acids long. V was cut by 6 bases and J by 6 bases, with 12 bases left in between. The CDR3 loop reads CASSGHWGQPQHF. The DNA of the CDR3 is TGTGCCAGTAGCGGCCACTGGGGTCAGCCCCAGCATTTT.

The genes are TRBV7-2 and TRBJ1-2; 7 positions match TRBD1. The junction had 4 bases not matched to a gene; V was cut back by 3 bases and J by 3 bases. This CDR3 comprises 14 residues. In germline, CDR1 is SGHTA, CDR2 FQGNSA. DNA of the CDR3: TGTGCCAGCAGCTTGAGTACAGGGGACTATGGCTACACCTTC. Encoded protein: CASSLSTGDYGYTF.

In this sample, this clone turned up once. The rearrangement links TRBV5-1 to TRBJ1-1; the match to TRBD1 covers 8 bases. Germline-derived CDR1 and CDR2 are SGHRS and YFSETQ. V lost 0 bases to trimming and J lost 1 base; unmatched junction nucleotides: 5. The CDR3 consists of 16 residues. CDR3 in amino acids: CASSLASDRANTEAFF. The CDR3 bases are TGCGCCAGCAGCTTGGCCTCGGACAGGGCGAACACTGAAGCTTTCTTT.

The table lists this clone with a few counts. The chain combines TRBV10-3 with TRBJ2-3; unclear D gene. Germline assignment: CDR1 ENHRY and CDR2 SYGVKD. V was pared by 10 bases and J by 3 bases, with 8 bases between. This CDR3 comprises 11 residues. The CDR3 region is CATSETDTQYF. The CDR3 DNA follows: TGTGCCACCTCAGAGACAGATACGCAGTATTTT.

The chain employs TRBV7-8 and TRBJ1-5, with 7 bases identical to TRBD1. Germline V gives CDR1 SGHVS, CDR2 FQNEAQ. The CDR3 totals 15 residues. V lost 5 bases and J lost 4; bases outside the gene matches: 8. The CDR3 is CASSQFVQGNQPQHF. CDR3 DNA sequence: TGTGCCAGCAGCCAATTCGTACAGGGGAATCAGCCCCAGCATTTT.

The chain recombines TRBV19 with TRBJ1-1; perhaps TRBD1 as D (5 bases). This CDR3 comprises 14 residues. V lost 4 bases and J 10 bases, leaving 19 bases between the germline ends. Per the germline V gene, CDR1 is LNHDA and CDR2 is SQIVND (reference sequence). For the CDR3, the DNA is TGTGCCAGTAGTACGGCCCGGGACGGGGCGTTAGCTTTCTTT. Its translation: CASSTARDGALAFF.

This clone was seen a few times. The chain recombines TRBV6-1 with TRBJ1-5; no clear D. This CDR3 comprises 13 residues. V lost 3 bases to trimming and J lost 5 bases, with 8 bases between them. CDR1 MNHNS and CDR2 SASEGT come from the germline V gene. In DNA form, the CDR3 reads TGTGCCAGCAGTGAGGTCGGGGATCAGCCCCAGCATTTT. Amino acids: CASSEVGDQPQHF.

This clone was detected only a few times. J is TRBJ1-4 and V is TRBV16; 7 bases match TRBD1. Trimming took 4 bases from V and 8 from J; bases not matched to a gene: 10. The CDR3 contains 15 residues. CDR1 is KGHSY and CDR2 is FQNENV in the germline V gene. For the CDR3, the DNA is TGTGCCAGCAGCCCAAGGGACAGACTAGGGGAAAAACTGTTTTTT. Amino acids: CASSPRDRLGEKLFF.

The rearrangement uses TRBV28 and TRBJ1-2, with TRBD1 matching 9 bases. V gave up 6 bases and J gave up 8 bases; unmatched junction bases: 10. This CDR3 region has 14 residues. Germline V lookup: CDR1 MDHEN, CDR2 SYDVKM. The CDR3 here is CASSHLDRGNGYTF. The CDR3 nucleotides are TGTGCCAGCAGCCACCTCGACAGGGGGAACGGCTACACCTTC.